One and the same sample provided the 29 T cell receptor beta chains below, sequenced in a study of PD-L1 blockade in urothelial cancer. The repertoire was sequenced with immunoSEQ multiplex PCR; TCRdb's copy has only in-frame clones and lacks some. This table has fewer than 90,000 clones, approximately 90% appearing once. Time point described: peripheral blood 6 weeks after treatment start. The sequencing here drew on PBMCs, taken around atezolizumab (anti-PD-L1) treatment. These TCRs come from a woman older than 75 with urothelial cancer.

This clone appeared once. The chain employs TRBV6-5 and TRBJ1-1; D may be TRBD1 (5 bases). This CDR3 is built from 14 residues. Per germline, CDR1 MNHEY and CDR2 SVGAGI. V shed 6 bases and J shed 2 bases, with 13 bases lying between them. DNA of the CDR3: TGTGCCAGCAGGACGGGGGGAGTCAACACTGAAGCTTTCTTT. Its protein is CASRTGGVNTEAFF.

Note on this clone: Different DNA sequences within this sample yield the same CDR3. The chain has TRBV9 and TRBJ2-1; the match to TRBD1 covers 7 bases. V gave up 0 bases and J gave up 1 base; unmatched junction bases: 1. Germline V gene lookup returns CDR1 SGDLS and CDR2 YYNGEE. This CDR3 has 15 amino acids. The CDR3 spells CASSVAGGSYNEQFF. The DNA for the CDR3 is TGTGCCAGCAGCGTAGCAGGGGGATCCTACAATGAGCAGTTCTTC.

This clone was found once. The rearrangement links TRBV28 to TRBJ1-5, with a tentative D call TRBD1 (5 bases). V lost 6 bases to trimming and J lost 2 bases, with 20 bases between them. In germline, CDR1 is MDHEN, CDR2 SYDVKM. The CDR3 runs to 17 residues. CDR3 amino acids: CASSLRGRGVGNQPQHF. The CDR3 DNA reads TGTGCCAGCAGCCTTCGGGGCCGGGGGGTTGGCAATCAGCCCCAGCATTTT.

This chain joins TRBV7-2 and TRBJ2-2, with 11 nucleotides matching TRBD1. The length of the CDR3 is 17 residues. Germline assignment: CDR1 SGHTA and CDR2 FQGNSA. J lost 4 bases, V lost 5 bases, and 9 bases had no gene match. The CDR3 spells CASSRRDRGTGTGELFF. CDR3 nucleotides: TGTGCCAGCAGCCGACGGGACAGGGGGACGGGCACCGGGGAGCTGTTTTTT. Drawing the rest from reference TRBV7-2 and TRBJ2-2, the complete variable domain is GAGVSQSPSNKVTEKGKDVELRCDPISGHTALYWYRQSLGQGLEFLIYFQGNSAPDKSGLPSDRFSAERTGGSVSTLTIQRTQQEDSAVYLCASSRRDRGTGTGELFFGEGSRLTVL.

This chain's CDR3 is CASSETSGGSTDTQYF. CDR3 DNA: TGCGCCAGCAGCGAGACTAGCGGAGGATCCACAGATACGCAGTATTTT. V gene TRBV4-1 combines with J gene TRBJ2-3, with TRBD2 identical over 9 bases. The CDR3 is 16 residues long. CDR1 is MGHRA and CDR2 is YSYEKL in the germline V gene. Unmatched junction bases numbered 8, after V lost 5 bases and J lost 2 bases.

This clone was counted a few times. The chain couples TRBV28 to TRBJ1-2; the match to TRBD1 covers 10 bases. The trim removed 4 bases at V and 7 bases at J, leaving 15 bases unmatched. This CDR3 is built from 17 residues. CDR1 and CDR2 from the germline V gene are MDHEN and SYDVKM. CDR3: CASSSTKPVTGGGGYTF. The CDR3 nucleotides are TGTGCCAGCAGTTCGACCAAACCCGTGACAGGGGGCGGTGGCTACACCTTC.

The chain carries TRBV30 and TRBJ2-1, with D tentatively TRBD2 (6 bases). The germline CDR1 and CDR2 sequences are GTSNPN and SVGIG (reference sequence). Trimming took off 0 bases at V and 0 bases at J, with 9 bases between the two ends. The CDR3 is 15 residues long. In DNA, the CDR3 is TGTGCCTGGAGTGTGGGGGGAGTCTCCTACAATGAGCAGTTCTTC. Protein sequence: CAWSVGGVSYNEQFF.

The chain combines TRBV28 with TRBJ2-7, with TRBD2 identical over 9 bases. Trimming removed 2 bases from V and 2 bases from J; junction bases left unmatched: 1. Germline lookup yields CDR1 MDHEN and CDR2 SYDVKM. This CDR3 region has 14 residues. CDR3 residues: CASSLGGRAYEQYF. The CDR3 DNA reads TGTGCCAGCAGTTTAGGCGGGAGGGCCTACGAGCAGTACTTC.

V usage is TRBV18 and J usage is TRBJ1-2, with a tentative D call TRBD1 (5 bases). The germline gives CDR1 KGHSH, CDR2 LQKENI. Trimming cost V 3 bases and J 1 base, with 6 bases left between them. This CDR3 has 13 residues. The CDR3 reads CASSPGLNYGYTF. The CDR3 region has the DNA TGTGCCAGCTCACCGGGACTTAACTATGGCTACACCTTC. The variable domain in full, completed from reference TRBV18 and TRBJ1-2, reads NAGVMQNPRHLVRRRGQEARLRCSPMKGHSHVYWYRQLPEEGLKFMVYLQKENIIDESGMPKERFSAEFPKEGPSILRIQQVVRGDSAAYFCASSPGLNYGYTFGSGTRLTVV.

This clone has a handful of counts. The rearrangement uses TRBV6-1 and TRBJ1-1, with TRBD1 matching over 7 bases. V lost 4 bases to trimming and J lost 8 bases; unmatched junction nucleotides: 1. The germline CDR1 and CDR2 sequences are MNHNS and SASEGT. This CDR3 comprises 11 residues. The CDR3 loop reads CASSATGEAFF. As DNA, the CDR3 is TGTGCCAGCAGTGCGACAGGGGAAGCTTTCTTT.

The chain links TRBV15 to TRBJ2-3, with 13 bases identical to TRBD2. CDR1 LNHNV and CDR2 YYDKDF come from the germline V gene (reference sequence). The CDR3 is 19 residues long. With V trimmed by 3 bases and J by 2 bases, 11 bases remained unmatched. The CDR3 DNA sequence: TGTGCCACCAGCAGTCCCCCGGGACTAGCGGGGTATTTCACAGATACGCAGTATTTT. The encoded protein is CATSSPPGLAGYFTDTQYF.

This chain joins TRBV5-1 and TRBJ2-7; 8 bases match TRBD1. The J segment lost 1 base and the V segment lost 4 bases, leaving 7 bases of the junction unmatched. The CDR3 loop spans 15 amino acids. Germline CDR1 SGHRS, CDR2 YFSETQ. The CDR3 sequence: CASSPQTGVSYEQYF. In DNA form, the CDR3 reads TGCGCCAGCAGCCCGCAGACAGGGGTTTCCTACGAGCAGTACTTC.

The table lists this clone with a count of one. J is TRBJ1-5 and V is TRBV19; D possibly corresponds to TRBD1 (5 bases). The CDR3 totals 19 residues. CDR1 LNHDA and CDR2 SQIVND come from the germline V gene (reference sequence). V was clipped by 1 base and J by 5 bases, with 24 bases between them. CDR3 sequence reads: CASSIVTARGYMVDQPQHF. CDR3 in DNA: TGTGCCAGTAGTATAGTGACAGCCCGGGGGTATATGGTCGATCAGCCCCAGCATTTT.

The gene calls are TRBV5-4 and TRBJ2-1; 10 bases map to TRBD2. The CDR3 extends over 16 amino acids. Looked up from germline, CDR1 is SGHNT and CDR2 is YYREEE (reference sequence). Germline trimming cut 4 bases from V and 7 bases from J; bases unmatched to any gene: 11. In DNA form, the CDR3 reads TGTGCCAGCAGCAAGCGGGGGAGCGGGAGGGGGAATGAGCAGTTCTTC. Protein: CASSKRGSGRGNEQFF. Full variable domain (outside the CDR3, taken from reference TRBV5-4 and TRBJ2-1): ETGVTQSPTHLIKTRGQQVTLRCSSQSGHNTVSWYQQALGQGPQFIFQYYREEENGRGNFPPRFSGLQFPNYSSELNVNALELDDSALYLCASSKRGSGRGNEQFFGPGTRLTVL.

The rearrangement joins TRBV6-5 to TRBJ1-1; maybe TRBD1 (5 bases). The CDR3 extends over 14 amino acids. Trimming shortened V by 2 bases and J by 10 bases, and 17 bases separated the two germline ends. Per the germline V gene, CDR1 is MNHEY and CDR2 is SVGAGI. CDR3 region: CASSYVGREVGAFF. CDR3 DNA: TGTGCCAGCAGTTACGTAGGCAGGGAGGTTGGAGCTTTCTTT.

This clone was detected only a few times. The genes are TRBV9 and TRBJ2-1; 11 nucleotides agree with TRBD2. Germline values: CDR1 SGDLS, CDR2 YYNGEE. The CDR3 is 15 residues long. The ends lost 5 bases at V and 6 bases at J; junction bases unmatched: 7. The CDR3, as DNA: TGTGCCAGCAGGAATACTAGCGGGAGTTCCAATGAGCAGTTCTTC. Its translation: CASRNTSGSSNEQFF.

V usage is TRBV27 and J usage is TRBJ2-5; D uncertain. The CDR3 consists of 15 residues. Per germline, CDR1 MNHEY and CDR2 SMNVEV (reference sequence). V was clipped by 7 bases and J by 0 bases, with 15 bases between them. CDR3 sequence reads: CASTPLRHNQETQYF. The CDR3 DNA is TGTGCCAGCACCCCGTTGAGGCACAACCAAGAGACCCAGTACTTC.

This sequence joins TRBV18 and TRBJ2-3, with D perhaps TRBD2 (6 bases). Trimming removed 2 bases from V and 1 base from J, with 16 bases in between. CDR3 length equals 17 residues. Germline CDR1 is KGHSH and CDR2 is LQKENI. CDR3 sequence (DNA): TGTGCCAGCTCACCAATACTAGTGGGAGGACGCACAGATACGCAGTATTTT. This translates into CASSPILVGGRTDTQYF.

A single count supports this clone. The CDR3 nucleotides are TGCGCCAGCACTAGCGGGAGGGCTGAGCAGTTCTTC. This sequence encodes CASTSGRAEQFF. This chain links TRBV10-2 with TRBJ2-1; 12 bases agree with TRBD2. Looked up from germline, CDR1 is WSHSY and CDR2 is SAAADI. Trimming at V came to 7 bases and at J to 9 bases, leaving 1 base not matched to a gene. CDR3 size: 12 residues.

This clone has only one observation. The gene calls are TRBV19 and TRBJ2-5, with 8 positions matching TRBD2. This CDR3 spans 16 amino acids. Germline assignment: CDR1 LNHDA and CDR2 SQIVND (reference sequence). With 5 bases clipped from V and 2 bases from J, the junction kept 10 bases outside the gene matches. The CDR3 is CASSPRGAGEQETQYF. The CDR3 nucleotides are TGTGCCAGTAGTCCTCGGGGAGCGGGGGAACAAGAGACCCAGTACTTC.

V is TRBV19 and J is TRBJ1-5, with 7 bases that match TRBD1. CDR1 LNHDA and CDR2 SQIVND come from the germline V gene (reference sequence). Trimming cost V 4 bases and J 7 bases; bases outside gene matches: 13. The CDR3 extends over 16 amino acids. The CDR3 sequence is CASSTIGQVGKQPQHF. In nucleotides, the CDR3 is TGTGCCAGTAGTACAATAGGACAGGTCGGGAAACAGCCCCAGCATTTT.

This clone was found once. V gene TRBV18 combines with J gene TRBJ2-2; D may be TRBD2 (7 bases). With 0 bases removed from V and 1 base from J, the gap between germline ends came to 12 bases. The CDR3 has 17 residues. Per germline, CDR1 KGHSH and CDR2 LQKENI. The DNA for the CDR3 is TGTGCCAGCTCACCACCGGGGCGGGGGCTGAACACCGGGGAGCTGTTTTTT. This codes for CASSPPGRGLNTGELFF.

The rearrangement joins TRBV2 to TRBJ1-4; tentatively, D is TRBD1 (5 bases). This CDR3 region has 15 residues. The germline V gene encodes CDR1 SNHLY and CDR2 FYNNEI. V was shortened by 4 bases and J by 11 bases, with 20 bases between the two germline ends. In DNA form, the CDR3 reads TGTGCCAGCAGTGGGGACGAACCACCCCGGGGGAAACTGTTTTTT. Encoded protein: CASSGDEPPRGKLFF.

The chain recombines TRBV19 with TRBJ2-1; 7 bases align to TRBD2. Germline V gene sequence: CDR1 LNHDA, CDR2 SQIVND (reference sequence). V lost 6 bases to trimming and J lost 0 bases; unmatched junction nucleotides: 8. The CDR3 runs to 16 residues. CDR3 in amino acids: CASRQRGGSSYNEQFF. CDR3 DNA sequence: TGTGCCAGTAGGCAAAGGGGCGGGAGCTCCTACAATGAGCAGTTCTTC. Complete variable domain (other parts from reference TRBV19 and TRBJ2-1): DGGITQSPKYLFRKEGQNVTLSCEQNLNHDAMYWYRQDPGQGLRLIYYSQIVNDFQKGDIAEGYSVSREKKESFPLTVTSAQKNPTAFYLCASRQRGGSSYNEQFFGPGTRLTVL.

V gene TRBV6-5 combines with J gene TRBJ2-7; D uncertain. CDR1 is MNHEY, CDR2 SVGAGI, per germline. Between the trimmed V and J ends, which lost 10 bases and 1 base, there was a span of 8 bases. The CDR3 has 11 residues. CDR3 region: CATSVSYEQYF. The CDR3 DNA reads as TGTGCCACGTCGGTTTCCTACGAGCAGTACTTC.

The V call is TRBV30, the J call TRBJ2-3; D perhaps matches TRBD2 (5 bases). This CDR3 spans 16 amino acids. The germline V gene encodes CDR1 GTSNPN and CDR2 SVGIG (reference sequence). Trimming removed 2 bases from V and 2 bases from J, with 17 bases in between. In DNA, the CDR3 is TGTGCCTGGAGTCGCCGAAGGGTCGGACTCACAGATACGCAGTATTTT. The encoded protein is CAWSRRRVGLTDTQYF.

This chain uses TRBV6-5 with TRBJ1-2; a weak D match, TRBD1 (5 bases). Germline-derived CDR1 and CDR2 are MNHEY and SVGAGI. Trimming took off 6 bases at V and 4 bases at J, with 15 bases between the two ends. This CDR3 comprises 14 residues. The CDR3 DNA follows: TGTGCCAGCAGGGTCATCGGGGGGAGCTATGGCTACACCTTC. The encoded protein is CASRVIGGSYGYTF.

This chain links TRBV19 with TRBJ2-2, with D unclear. Trimming pared 8 bases from V and 2 bases from J, leaving 12 bases between. The CDR3 consists of 14 residues. CDR1 and CDR2 from the germline V gene are LNHDA and SQIVND (reference sequence). The CDR3 DNA is TGTGCCAGTTCTATGAGACACAACACCGGGGAGCTGTTTTTT. This encodes CASSMRHNTGELFF.

This sequence joins TRBV5-1 and TRBJ2-3; TRBD1 aligns across 8 bases. V lost 1 base to trimming and J lost 0 bases; unmatched junction nucleotides: 1. This CDR3 contains 15 residues. Germline values: CDR1 SGHRS, CDR2 YFSETQ. In DNA, the CDR3 is TGCGCCAGCAGCTTGCAGGGGGCAAGCACAGATACGCAGTATTTT. It encodes CASSLQGASTDTQYF.